Reported below is one TCR beta chain. Sequencing used immunoSEQ multiplex PCR; TCRdb keeps in-frame clones, though not all of them. The sample holds tens of thousands of clones, 69% seen once. The CDR3 loop spans 14 amino acids. Germline values: CDR1 MNHEY, CDR2 SMNVEV (reference sequence). Trimming took off 5 bases at V and 0 bases at J, with 10 bases between the two ends. The data are from a study of STAT5B mutations in CD4+ large granular lymphocyte leukemia. V gene TRBV27 combines with J gene TRBJ1-1; D remains ambiguous. The TCR was taken from a human donor in good health. Specimen: CD4+ T cells from blood buffy coats. As DNA, the CDR3 is TGTGCCAGCAGTACTTCTCTAATGAACACTGAAGCTTTCTTT. Protein: CASSTSLMNTEAFF.